A single sample gave rise to the 17 T cell receptor beta chains below, sequenced in a study of memory CD8 T cells in hepatitis C reinfection. Time point described: peak reinfection, 3 to 8 weeks after reinfection detection. Sorted cells were sequenced directly ex vivo without any in vitro expansion. Libraries were prepared by immunoSEQ multiplex PCR; TCRdb keeps only in-frame clonotypes and omits some of them. Of 35,000 to 55,000 clones detected, 85% to 90% appear once; the ten largest clones hold approximately 1.2%. The material sequenced was naive CD8+ T cells sorted from blood. These TCRs come from a man younger than 35 with hepatitis C virus infection.

V is TRBV6-5 and J is TRBJ1-1; TRBD1 matches at 7 bases. V lost 2 bases, J lost 5 bases, and 5 bases stayed unmatched. The CDR3 runs to 14 residues. The V gene's germline CDR1 is MNHEY and CDR2 SVGAGI. The chain's CDR3 is CASSYGTVLTEAFF. CDR3 nucleotide sequence: TGTGCCAGCAGTTACGGGACAGTTTTGACTGAAGCTTTCTTT.

The CDR3, as DNA: TGTGCCAGTAGTATGGAGGAGGCCGGAGGGTATGAGCAGTTCTTC. It specifies CASSMEEAGGYEQFF. The genes are TRBV19 and TRBJ2-1; possible D gene TRBD2, 6 bases. The germline V gene has CDR1 LNHDA and CDR2 SQIVND (reference sequence). The CDR3 totals 15 residues. V lost 3 bases and J 8 bases, leaving 17 bases between the germline ends. Drawing the rest from reference TRBV19 and TRBJ2-1, the complete variable domain is DGGITQSPKYLFRKEGQNVTLSCEQNLNHDAMYWYRQDPGQGLRLIYYSQIVNDFQKGDIAEGYSVSREKKESFPLTVTSAQKNPTAFYLCASSMEEAGGYEQFFGPGTRLTVL.

The chain links TRBV27 to TRBJ2-7, with a possible D match to TRBD2 (6 bases). V was shortened by 2 bases and J by 4 bases, with 12 bases between the two germline ends. Germline CDR1 reads MNHEY; CDR2 reads SMNVEV (reference sequence). This CDR3 spans 14 amino acids. DNA for the CDR3: TGTGCCAGCAGTTTAAGGGTGGGAGGATACGAGCAGTACGTC. This encodes CASSLRVGGYEQYV.

V gene TRBV2 combines with J gene TRBJ2-3, with a tentative D call TRBD2 (6 bases). CDR1 is SNHLY and CDR2 is FYNNEI in the germline V gene. The CDR3 loop spans 16 amino acids. V dropped 3 bases and J dropped 6 bases, with 19 bases sitting between them. The DNA for the CDR3 is TGTGCCAGCAGTGATCTATCGGGGGAGGTAATCGATACGCAGTATTTT. This sequence encodes CASSDLSGEVIDTQYF.

This clone was counted a single time. The CDR3 region is CASSIGGGYTDTQYF. DNA for the CDR3: TGTGCCAGCTCCATAGGGGGGGGATACACAGATACGCAGTATTTT. The gene calls are TRBV19 and TRBJ2-3; tentatively, D is TRBD2 (7 bases). The CDR3 loop spans 15 amino acids. V was shortened by 9 bases and J by 2 bases, with 18 bases between the two germline ends. In germline, CDR1 is LNHDA, CDR2 SQIVND (reference sequence).

The chain couples TRBV7-9 to TRBJ2-7; maybe TRBD1 (6 bases). Trimming took 4 bases from V and 3 from J, leaving 10 bases between them. The CDR3 runs 13 residues. Germline V lookup: CDR1 SEHNR, CDR2 FQNEAQ (reference sequence). In nucleotides, the CDR3 is TGTGCCAGCAGCTACGGGACAATCTACGAGCAGTACTTC. Translated, it gives CASSYGTIYEQYF.

The chain uses TRBV30 and TRBJ1-5; D gene unclear. This CDR3 is built from 13 residues. V was shortened by 2 bases and J by 7 bases, with 12 bases between the two germline ends. Germline CDR1 and CDR2: GTSNPN and SVGIG (reference sequence). The CDR3 loop is CAWSLTAGQPQHF. CDR3 in DNA: TGTGCCTGGAGTTTAACAGCGGGGCAGCCCCAGCATTTT.

The chain recombines TRBV28 with TRBJ1-5; maybe TRBD1 (5 bases). The CDR3 is made up of 15 amino acids. Looked up from germline, CDR1 is MDHEN and CDR2 is SYDVKM. Trimming pared 3 bases from V and 1 base from J, leaving 10 bases between. The CDR3 here is CASSFPRESNQPQHF. In DNA, the CDR3 is TGTGCCAGCAGTTTTCCCAGGGAAAGCAATCAGCCCCAGCATTTT.

V gene TRBV28 combines with J gene TRBJ2-1; unclear D gene. The CDR3 covers 16 residues. Between the trimmed V and J ends, which lost 3 bases and 0 bases, there was a span of 12 bases. CDR1 and CDR2 (germline): MDHEN, SYDVKM. CDR3 coding DNA: TGTGCCAGCAGTTTCCTCTTGAGAAGCTCCTACAATGAGCAGTTCTTC. Translating it yields CASSFLLRSSYNEQFF. The entire variable domain, with the rest obtained from reference TRBV28 and TRBJ2-1, is as follows: DVKVTQSSRYLVKRTGEKVFLECVQDMDHENMFWYRQDPGLGLRLIYFSYDVKMKEKGDIPEGYSVSREKKERFSLILESASTNQTSMYLCASSFLLRSSYNEQFFGPGTRLTVL.

This clone was seen more than once but under ten times. The gene calls are TRBV25-1 and TRBJ1-1; TRBD1 aligns across 8 bases. The CDR3 has 10 amino acids. From germline, CDR1 is MGHDK and CDR2 SYGVNS. V was clipped by 6 bases and J by 14 bases; unmatched bases: 5. CDR3 region: CASRGQVYFF. The CDR3 DNA is TGTGCCAGCAGGGGACAGGTATACTTCTTT.

V is TRBV9 and J is TRBJ2-7, with TRBD2 matching over 9 bases. Losses at the gene ends were 3 bases for V and 0 bases for J; bases not matched to a gene: 4. Per the germline V gene, CDR1 is SGDLS and CDR2 is YYNGEE. The CDR3 spans 15 residues. DNA of the CDR3: TGTGCCAGCAGCGAGGGACTAGCTGACTCCTACGAGCAGTACTTC. It translates to CASSEGLADSYEQYF.

In this sample, this clone turned up once. The same CDR3 arises from other DNA sequences in this sample as well. V is TRBV28 and J is TRBJ1-1, with 7 bases identical to TRBD1. Per the germline V gene, CDR1 is MDHEN and CDR2 is SYDVKM. The V segment lost 4 bases and the J segment 2 bases; nucleotides outside the gene matches: 4. This CDR3 spans 14 amino acids. The CDR3 DNA follows: TGTGCCAGCAGTTCCTACAGGGGAAACACTGAAGCTTTCTTT. It yields the protein CASSSYRGNTEAFF.

The chain links TRBV27 to TRBJ1-1, with 9 bases fitting TRBD1. The J segment lost 0 bases and the V segment lost 7 bases, leaving 18 bases of the junction unmatched. CDR1 is MNHEY and CDR2 is SMNVEV in the germline V gene (reference sequence). The CDR3 sequence is 19 residues long. CDR3 coding DNA: TGTGCCAGCATTTCTAGCCCTTGGACAGGGGACCACATGAACACTGAAGCTTTCTTT. Its protein product is CASISSPWTGDHMNTEAFF.

The CDR3, as DNA: TGTGCCAGTAGTATTTACCTCCCCACATCCCCAGATACGCAGTATTTT. Translating it yields CASSIYLPTSPDTQYF. The V and J genes are TRBV19 and TRBJ2-3, with D uncertain. Per germline, CDR1 LNHDA and CDR2 SQIVND (reference sequence). This CDR3 has 16 residues. Deletions cut 3 bases from V and 4 bases from J, with 17 bases between.

The V gene is TRBV2, the J gene TRBJ2-1, with 8 bases that match TRBD2. Germline V gene data show CDR1 as SNHLY and CDR2 as FYNNEI. CDR3 length: 16 amino acids. With V trimmed by 7 bases and J by 5 bases, 13 bases remained unmatched. CDR3 sequence (DNA): TGTGCCAGCAACGGCCCCCTACTAGCGGTAAACAATGAGCAGTTCTTC. Translating gives CASNGPLLAVNNEQFF.

This clone was found once. The genes are TRBV11-2 and TRBJ2-5; 10 nucleotides align to TRBD2. With V trimmed by 5 bases and J by 4 bases, 7 bases remained unmatched. CDR3 length equals 15 residues. The germline V gene has CDR1 SGHAT and CDR2 FQNNGV. CDR3 nucleotide sequence: TGTGCCAGCAGCCGGGGACTAGCGAGTAGAGAGACCCAGTACTTC. As protein: CASSRGLASRETQYF.

This chain connects TRBV6-6 to TRBJ2-2; a weak D match, TRBD2 (5 bases). The CDR3 has 15 amino acids. Looked up from germline, CDR1 is MNHNY and CDR2 is SVGAGI (reference sequence). The V end was cut by 5 bases, the J end by 1 base, with 11 bases between. CDR3 nucleotides: TGTGCCAGCAGTCATACCGGGATGAACACCGGGGAGCTGTTTTTT. It codes for CASSHTGMNTGELFF.